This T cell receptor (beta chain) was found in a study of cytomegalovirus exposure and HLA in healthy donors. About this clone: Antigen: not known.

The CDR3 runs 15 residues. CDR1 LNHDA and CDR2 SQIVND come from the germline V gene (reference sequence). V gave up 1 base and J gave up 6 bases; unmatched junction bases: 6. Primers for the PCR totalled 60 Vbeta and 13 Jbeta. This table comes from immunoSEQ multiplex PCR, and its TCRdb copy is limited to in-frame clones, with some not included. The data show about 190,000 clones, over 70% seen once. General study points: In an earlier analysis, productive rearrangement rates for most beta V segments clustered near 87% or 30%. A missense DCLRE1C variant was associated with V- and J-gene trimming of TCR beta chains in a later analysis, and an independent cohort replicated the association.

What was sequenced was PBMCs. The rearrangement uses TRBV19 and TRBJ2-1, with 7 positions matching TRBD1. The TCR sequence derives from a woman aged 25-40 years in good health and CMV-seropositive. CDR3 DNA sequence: TGTGCCAGTAGTATAGTACAGGGGATTTTCAATGAGCAGTTCTTC. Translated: CASSIVQGIFNEQFF.